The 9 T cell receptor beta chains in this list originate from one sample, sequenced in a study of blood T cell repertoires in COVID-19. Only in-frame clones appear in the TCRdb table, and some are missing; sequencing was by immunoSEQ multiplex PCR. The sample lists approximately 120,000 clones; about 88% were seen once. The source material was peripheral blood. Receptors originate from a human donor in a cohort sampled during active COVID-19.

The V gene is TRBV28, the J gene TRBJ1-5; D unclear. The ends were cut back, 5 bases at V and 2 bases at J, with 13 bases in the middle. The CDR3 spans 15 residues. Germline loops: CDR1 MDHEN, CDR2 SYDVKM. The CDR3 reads CASSRQALGNQPQHF. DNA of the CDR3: TGTGCCAGCAGTAGGCAGGCCCTTGGCAATCAGCCCCAGCATTTT.

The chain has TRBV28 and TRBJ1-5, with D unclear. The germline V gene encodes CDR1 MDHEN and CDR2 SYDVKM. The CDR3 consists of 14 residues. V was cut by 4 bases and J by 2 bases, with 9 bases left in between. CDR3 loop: CASSWSVGNQPQHF. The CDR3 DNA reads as TGTGCCAGCAGTTGGTCGGTTGGCAATCAGCCCCAGCATTTT.

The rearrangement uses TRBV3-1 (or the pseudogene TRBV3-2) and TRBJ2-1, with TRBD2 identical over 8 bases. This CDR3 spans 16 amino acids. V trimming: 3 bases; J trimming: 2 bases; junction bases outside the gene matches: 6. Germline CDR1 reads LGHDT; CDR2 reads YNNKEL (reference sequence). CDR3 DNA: TGTGCCAGCAGCCAGATCGCGGGGGGAACCTACAATGAGCAGTTCTTC. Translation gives CASSQIAGGTYNEQFF.

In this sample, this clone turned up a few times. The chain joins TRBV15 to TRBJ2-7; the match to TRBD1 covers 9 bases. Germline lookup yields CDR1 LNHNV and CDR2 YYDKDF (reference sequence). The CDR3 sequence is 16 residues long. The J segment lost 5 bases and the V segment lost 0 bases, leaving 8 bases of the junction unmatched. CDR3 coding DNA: TGTGCCACCAGCAGAGATCGGGGGACAGGGTACGACGAGCAGTACTTC. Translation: CATSRDRGTGYDEQYF.

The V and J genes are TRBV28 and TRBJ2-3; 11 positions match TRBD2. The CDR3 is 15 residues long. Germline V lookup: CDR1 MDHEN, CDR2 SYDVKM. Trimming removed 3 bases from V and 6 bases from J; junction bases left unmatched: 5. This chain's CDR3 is CASSFLAGGGDTQYF. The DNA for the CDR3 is TGTGCCAGCAGTTTTCTAGCGGGAGGCGGCGATACGCAGTATTTT.

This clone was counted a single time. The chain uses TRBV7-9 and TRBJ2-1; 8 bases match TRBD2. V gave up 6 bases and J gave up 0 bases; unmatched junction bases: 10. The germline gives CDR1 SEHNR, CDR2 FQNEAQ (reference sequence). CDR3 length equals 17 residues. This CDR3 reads CASSYPLRGASYNEQFF. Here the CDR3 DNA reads TGTGCCAGCAGTTACCCCCTGCGGGGGGCCTCCTACAATGAGCAGTTCTTC.

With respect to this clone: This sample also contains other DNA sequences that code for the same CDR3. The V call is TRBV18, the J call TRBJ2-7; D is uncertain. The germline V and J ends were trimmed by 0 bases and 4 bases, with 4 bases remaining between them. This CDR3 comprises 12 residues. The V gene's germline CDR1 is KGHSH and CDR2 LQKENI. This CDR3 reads CASSPPSYEQYF. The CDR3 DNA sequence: TGTGCCAGCTCACCACCGTCTTACGAGCAGTACTTC.

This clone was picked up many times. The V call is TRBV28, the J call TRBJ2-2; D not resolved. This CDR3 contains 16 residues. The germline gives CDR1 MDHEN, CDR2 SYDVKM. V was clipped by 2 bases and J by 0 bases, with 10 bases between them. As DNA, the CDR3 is TGTGCCAGCAGTTTAACTACGGAAGCGAACACCGGGGAGCTGTTTTTT. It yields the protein CASSLTTEANTGELFF.

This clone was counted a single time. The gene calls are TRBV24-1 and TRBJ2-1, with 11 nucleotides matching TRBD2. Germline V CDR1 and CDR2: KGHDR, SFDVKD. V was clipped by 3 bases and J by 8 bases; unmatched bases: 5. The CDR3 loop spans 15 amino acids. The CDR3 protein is CATSDTTSGGDEQFF. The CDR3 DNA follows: TGTGCCACCAGTGATACCACTAGCGGGGGCGATGAGCAGTTCTTC.